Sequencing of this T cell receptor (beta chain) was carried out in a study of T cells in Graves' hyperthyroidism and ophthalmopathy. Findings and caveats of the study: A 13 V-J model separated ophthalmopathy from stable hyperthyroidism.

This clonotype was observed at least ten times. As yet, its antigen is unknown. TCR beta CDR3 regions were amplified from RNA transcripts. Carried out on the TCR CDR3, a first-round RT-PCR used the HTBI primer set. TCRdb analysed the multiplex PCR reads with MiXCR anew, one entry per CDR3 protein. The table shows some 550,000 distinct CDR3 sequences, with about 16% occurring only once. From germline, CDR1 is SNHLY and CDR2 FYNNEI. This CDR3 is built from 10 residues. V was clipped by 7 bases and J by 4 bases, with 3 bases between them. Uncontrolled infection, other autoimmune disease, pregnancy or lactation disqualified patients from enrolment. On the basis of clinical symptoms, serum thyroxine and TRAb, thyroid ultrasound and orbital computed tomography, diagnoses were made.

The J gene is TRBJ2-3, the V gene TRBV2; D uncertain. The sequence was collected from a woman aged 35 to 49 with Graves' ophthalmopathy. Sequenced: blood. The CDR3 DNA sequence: TGTGCCAGCAATGCAGATACGCAGTATTTT. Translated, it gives CASNADTQYF.